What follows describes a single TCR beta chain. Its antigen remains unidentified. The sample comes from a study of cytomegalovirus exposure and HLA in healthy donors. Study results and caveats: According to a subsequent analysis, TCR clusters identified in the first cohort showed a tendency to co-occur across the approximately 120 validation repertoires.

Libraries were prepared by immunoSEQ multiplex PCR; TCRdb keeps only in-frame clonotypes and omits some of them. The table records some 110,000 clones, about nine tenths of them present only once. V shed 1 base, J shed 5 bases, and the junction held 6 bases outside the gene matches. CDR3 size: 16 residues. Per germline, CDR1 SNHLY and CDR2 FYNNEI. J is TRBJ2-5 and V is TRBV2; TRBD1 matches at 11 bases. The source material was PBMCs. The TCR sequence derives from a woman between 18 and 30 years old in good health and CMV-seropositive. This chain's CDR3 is CASSEGQDRGLETQYF. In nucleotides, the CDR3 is TGTGCCAGCAGTGAAGGACAGGACAGGGGGCTTGAGACCCAGTACTTC.